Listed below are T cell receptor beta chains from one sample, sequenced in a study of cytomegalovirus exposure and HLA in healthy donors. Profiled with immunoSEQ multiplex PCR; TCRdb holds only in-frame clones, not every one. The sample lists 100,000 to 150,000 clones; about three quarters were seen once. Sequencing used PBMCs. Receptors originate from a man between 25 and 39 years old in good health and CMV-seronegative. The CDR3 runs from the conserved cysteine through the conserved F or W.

CDR3aa: CASRPVGGNTEAFF
v_gene: TRBV21-1

CDR3aa: CSVVLLGSSYEQYF
v_gene: TRBV29-1

CDR3aa: CASSIDTNAEAFF
v_gene: TRBV19

CDR3aa: CASSQEYRVDNYGYTF
v_gene: TRBV7-6

CDR3aa: CASRTETDTQYF
v_gene: TRBV19

CDR3aa: CASSPTGHNSPLHF
v_gene: TRBV4-3

CDR3aa: CASSASTGGDEQYF
v_gene: TRBV6-1

CDR3aa: CASSVTGQSNTEAFF
v_gene: TRBV5-1

CDR3aa: CASSPKISGWDQPQHF
v_gene: TRBV18

CDR3aa: CASSTGTGNYNEQFF
v_gene: TRBV19

CDR3aa: CASSIVGAQDTQYF
v_gene: TRBV19

CDR3aa: CASSVVGGPITDTQYF
v_gene: TRBV9

CDR3aa: CASSPLLNDEQFF
v_gene: TRBV7-9

CDR3aa: CASSVAGGTTNEKLFF
v_gene: TRBV9

CDR3aa: CASSLRQGRFYGYTF
v_gene: TRBV28

CDR3aa: CAISPGQNSGANVLTF
v_gene: TRBV10-3

CDR3aa: CASSFSGSAGGPTDTQYF
v_gene: TRBV28

CDR3aa: CASSLGTLRDKGNEQYF
v_gene: TRBV11-3

CDR3aa: CASSVDPGGSYEQYF
v_gene: TRBV9

CDR3aa: CASSTRFDRNYGYTF
v_gene: TRBV19

CDR3aa: CASRTGGGYTF
v_gene: TRBV28

CDR3aa: CASSQDLGSNNYGYTF
v_gene: TRBV4-3

CDR3aa: CASSLAPGYRSDTQYF
v_gene: TRBV7-2

CDR3aa: CASSRSTGGSSSYNEQFF
v_gene: TRBV7-9

CDR3aa: CASSLEVAGGYTF
v_gene: TRBV7-9

CDR3aa: CASSQSGTLKETQYF
v_gene: TRBV7-2

CDR3aa: CASSVSTDGQGNGYTF
v_gene: TRBV9

CDR3aa: CASSLTRFSSYNEQFF
v_gene: TRBV5-1

CDR3aa: CASSSTGGGTDTQYF
v_gene: TRBV5-4

CDR3aa: CASSLTQDGYTF
v_gene: TRBV5-1

CDR3aa: CASSPGGGYGYTF
v_gene: TRBV5-1

CDR3aa: CASSLGVTGDYGYTF
v_gene: TRBV13

CDR3aa: CASSSGTGGYSPLHF
v_gene: TRBV6-5

CDR3aa: CASSKNSGELFF
v_gene: TRBV11-3

CDR3aa: CASSKDRPSSYNSPLHF
v_gene: TRBV19

CDR3aa: CASRPRQGLGGYTF
v_gene: TRBV19

CDR3aa: CAISPGSDTQYF
v_gene: TRBV10-3

CDR3aa: CASSQVDGTGVGPQYF
v_gene: TRBV4-1

CDR3aa: CASSWVAGASYEQYF
v_gene: TRBV25-1

CDR3aa: CASSEADGTNQPQHF
v_gene: TRBV6-1

CDR3aa: CASSLRGTGNQPQHF
v_gene: TRBV28

CDR3aa: CASSPLGGRSNTGELFF
v_gene: TRBV9

CDR3aa: CATGERLYGYTF
v_gene: TRBV5-4

CDR3aa: CASSLRAGSGANVLTF
v_gene: TRBV7-9

CDR3aa: CASSPPLAGGTDTQYF
v_gene: TRBV4-1

CDR3aa: CASSPLTGGEGYGYTF
v_gene: TRBV5-1

CDR3aa: CASSSQGFGSPLHF
v_gene: TRBV5-1

CDR3aa: CASSGDQGVYQETQYF
v_gene: TRBV25-1

CDR3aa: CAPGRQGSNQPQHF
v_gene: TRBV10-3

CDR3aa: CASTQDGVPYGYTF
v_gene: TRBV6-6

CDR3aa: CAWRDRGTHEQYF
v_gene: TRBV30

CDR3aa: CASSSQSGGENEQFF
v_gene: TRBV28

CDR3aa: CASSPFTGQRNYEQYF
v_gene: TRBV18